This T cell receptor (beta chain) is drawn from a study of blood T cells in healthy people across ages. The second PCR ran roughly 7 to 12 cycles with a sample-barcoded 5' primer and J-beta primers. Using its own MiXCR run on the 5' RACE reads, TCRdb lists one record per CDR3 protein. The data hold around 850,000 distinct CDR3 sequences, with around 34% observed a single time. As for this clonotype: The antigen remains unidentified.

General study findings and limits: Versus aged donors, long-lived donors had higher diversity and more naive CD4+ cells. With age, beta diversity per million T cells declined roughly linearly, significantly by 40 to 50.

Total RNA amounts of at least 5 micrograms were extracted per sample. Trimming stripped 0 bases from V and 5 bases from J, with 16 bases between. Germline CDR1 SGHTA, CDR2 FQGNSA. The CDR3 extends over 16 amino acids. Sequencing input: blood. This chain links TRBV7-2 with TRBJ2-5, with D perhaps matching TRBD1 or TRBD2 (6 bases each). The sequence derives from a man between 18 and 35 years old in good health. The CDR3 nucleotides are TGTGCCAGCAGCTTAGCGGGGGGCCCCCTACGGGAGACCCAGTACTTC. Translated: CASSLAGGPLRETQYF.